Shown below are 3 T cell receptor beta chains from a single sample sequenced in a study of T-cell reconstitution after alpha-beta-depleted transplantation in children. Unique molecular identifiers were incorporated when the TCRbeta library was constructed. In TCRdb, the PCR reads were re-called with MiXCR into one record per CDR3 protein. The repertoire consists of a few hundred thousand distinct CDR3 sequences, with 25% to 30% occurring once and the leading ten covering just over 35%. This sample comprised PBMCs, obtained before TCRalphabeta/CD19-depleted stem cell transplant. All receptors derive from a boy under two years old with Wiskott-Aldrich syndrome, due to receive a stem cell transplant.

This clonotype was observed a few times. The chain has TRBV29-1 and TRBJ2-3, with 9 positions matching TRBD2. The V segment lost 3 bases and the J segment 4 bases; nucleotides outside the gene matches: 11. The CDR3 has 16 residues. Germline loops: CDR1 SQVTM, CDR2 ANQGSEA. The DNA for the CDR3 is TGCAGCGTTGACGTCAGGAGAGCGGGAGGTTCAGATACGCAGTATTTT. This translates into CSVDVRRAGGSDTQYF.

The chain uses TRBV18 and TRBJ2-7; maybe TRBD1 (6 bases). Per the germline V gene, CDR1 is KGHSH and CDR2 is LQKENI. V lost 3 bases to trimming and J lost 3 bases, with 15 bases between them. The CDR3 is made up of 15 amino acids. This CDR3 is CASSPNFQGGYEQYF. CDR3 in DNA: TGTGCCAGCTCACCCAACTTTCAAGGGGGCTACGAGCAGTACTTC.

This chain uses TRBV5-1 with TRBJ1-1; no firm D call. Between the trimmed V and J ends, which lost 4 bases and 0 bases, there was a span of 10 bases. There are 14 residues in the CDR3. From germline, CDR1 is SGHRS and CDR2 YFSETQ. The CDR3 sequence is CASSVTGMNTEAFF. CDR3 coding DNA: TGCGCCAGCAGCGTGACTGGGATGAACACTGAAGCTTTCTTT.